This T cell receptor (beta chain) appears in the sequencing data of a study of blood T cell repertoires in COVID-19. Study as a whole: Samples of COVID-19 (acute and convalescent) were obtained from the United States, Italy and Spain. Sample material is recorded as cDNA or gDNA derived from T cells, B-cell-depleted T cells, or PBMCs.

Authors' methods: Using reference gene primer amplification, nucleated cell counts were estimated. Sequencing used immunoSEQ multiplex PCR; TCRdb keeps in-frame clones, though not all of them. V and J calls plus clone size are reproduced from that table; the DNA served to infer D and trimming. Found here are tens of thousands of clones, around nine tenths of them singletons; the top ten hold around a tenth. V lost 3 bases, J lost 0 bases, and 7 bases lay in between. The germline CDR1 and CDR2 sequences are SGHKS and YYEKEE (reference sequence). The CDR3 consists of 14 residues. Sequenced input: peripheral blood. This clonotype was obtained from a woman of 80 years or more with acute or convalescent COVID-19. The rearrangement joins TRBV5-5 to TRBJ2-1; D is possibly TRBD2 (5 bases). The DNA of the CDR3 is TGTGCCAGCAGCTACCGGGACTCCTACAATGAGCAGTTCTTC. It yields the protein CASSYRDSYNEQFF.